This T cell receptor (beta chain) is drawn from a study of Ad26.COV2.S vaccination and SARS-CoV-2 variants. About the study: Once or twice, 56 days apart, Ad26.COV2.S was delivered intramuscularly.

The CDR3 sequence is 13 residues long. CDR1 and CDR2 (germline): SGHTA, FQGNSA. Trimming cost V 2 bases and J 8 bases; bases outside gene matches: 4. Treatment here: 15 to 20 received Ad26.COV2.S at low or high dose, single or two shots; about 5 received placebo; per-sample allocation not given. Day 63 after the first injection of vaccine or placebo was the sampling time. The method was immunoSEQ multiplex PCR; TCRdb's version includes in-frame clones alone and lacks a portion of them. The table records approximately 350,000 clones, around 82% of them present only once. This clone occurred a few times.

Specimen: peripheral blood, collected in a trial of Ad26.COV2.S vaccine versus placebo. This TCR came from a person aged 18-65 years who received the Ad26.COV2.S COVID-19 vaccine or a placebo. The chain couples TRBV7-2 to TRBJ1-2; 8 bases fit TRBD1. The CDR3 bases are TGTGCCAGCAGCTTAAAAACAGGGGGAGGCTACACCTTC. Its protein is CASSLKTGGGYTF.